The entry below gives a single T cell receptor (beta chain) sequence along with its context. The germline gene is not matched at one end of the junction; a read error may be the cause. The CDR3 loop spans 13 amino acids. Germline V lookup: CDR1 SGHAT, CDR2 FQNNGV. These data originate in a study of blood T cell repertoires in COVID-19. Study overall: Acute and convalescent COVID-19 specimens originated in the United States, Italy and Spain. PBMCs, B-cell-depleted T cells, or T cells provided the cDNA or gDNA that made up the material.

Original handling: Estimates of nucleated cell counts were drawn from the amplification of reference gene primers. Assay: immunoSEQ multiplex PCR; the TCRdb copy retains only in-frame clones and omits some. D and trimming were read from the DNA, whereas the V and J calls and clone size are those reported in that table. The table includes about 64,000 clones, 80% to 90% detected once. Source material: peripheral blood. V and J are TRBV11-2 and TRBJ2-7, with 7 bases identical to TRBD1. The sequence was collected from a woman aged 55-75 years with acute or convalescent COVID-19. The DNA for the CDR3 is TGTGCCAGCAGCTTAGAGGCCAGGGGGTCGCCGGACTTC. Amino acid sequence: CASSLEARGSPDF.